Below are 15 T cell receptor beta chains sequenced from a single sample in a study of Graves' ophthalmopathy and Graves' hyperthyroidism. RNA transcripts were the template, and TCR beta CDR3 regions were amplified from them. The first-round RT-PCR employed HTBI primers together with the Qiagen OneStep RT-PCR kit. A multiplex PCR was then performed as the second round. Each CDR3 protein is one row after TCRdb ran MiXCR on the multiplex PCR reads. The sample shows a few hundred thousand distinct CDR3 sequences, roughly 21% of them seen only once. The sequencing sample was made of peripheral blood. These receptor sequences come from a woman aged 18-29 years with stable Graves' hyperthyroidism.

The table lists this clonotype with many counts. This chain uses TRBV6-4 with TRBJ2-5; no definite D call. This CDR3 comprises 14 residues. The germline V gene has CDR1 MRHNA and CDR2 SNTAGT. Trimming removed 0 bases at V and 2 bases at J, with 7 bases between. CDR3: CASSDSQLQETQYF. CDR3 sequence (DNA): TGTGCCAGCAGTGACTCTCAGTTACAAGAGACCCAGTACTTC.

Comment on this clonotype: A clone one base away is much larger, so this may be a read error. Without the conserved terminal phenylalanine or tryptophan, this CDR3 likely stems from a read error. This chain connects TRBV6-1 to TRBJ2-3, with 8 nucleotides matching TRBD2. Trimming removed 6 bases from V and 4 bases from J; junction bases left unmatched: 0. The CDR3 runs to 12 residues. Germline V lookup: CDR1 MNHNS, CDR2 SASEGT. The CDR3 reads CASRGLADTQYC. The CDR3 DNA reads as TGTGCCAGCAGGGGACTAGCAGATACGCAGTATTGT.

The chain combines TRBV20-1 with TRBJ1-1, with 11 nucleotides matching TRBD1. V lost 3 bases, J lost 10 bases, and 13 bases stayed unmatched. Germline V gives CDR1 DFQATT, CDR2 SNEGSKA (reference sequence). The CDR3 sequence is 15 residues long. In nucleotides, the CDR3 is TGCAGTGCTAGGGGCCGGGACAGGGGGGTGAAAGGAGCTTTCTTT. Amino acids: CSARGRDRGVKGAFF.

A word on this clonotype: This may be a read error: a much more frequent sequence differs by one nucleotide. The V and J genes are TRBV25-1 and TRBJ2-7; TRBD1 matches 11 bases. Germline CDR1 is MGHDK and CDR2 is SYGVNS. The CDR3 is made up of 18 amino acids. The trim removed 5 bases at V and 1 base at J, leaving 13 bases unmatched. In DNA, the CDR3 is TGTGCCAGCAGTCCACGGACAGGGGGCCGATTTCTTTCCTACGAGCAGTACGTC. Its translation: CASSPRTGGRFLSYEQYV.

As regards this clonotype: A read error may account for a junction end that differs from germline. The chain has TRBV6-5 and TRBJ2-7, with unresolved D. Germline V gives CDR1 MNHEY, CDR2 SVGAGI. The CDR3 has 15 amino acids. CDR3 residues: CASSHSGPTLNEQYF. CDR3 sequence (DNA): TGTGCCAGCAGTCACTCCGGGCCTACGCTAAACGAGCAGTACTTC.

This clonotype came up many times. This sequence joins TRBV29-1 and TRBJ2-7; perhaps TRBD2 as D (6 bases). The CDR3 has 14 residues. V lost 6 bases and J lost 1, with 16 bases in between. Germline assignment: CDR1 SQVTM and CDR2 ANQGSEA. The CDR3 loop is CSVRSGDGSYEQYF. CDR3 coding DNA: TGCAGCGTCCGTTCGGGGGACGGGTCCTACGAGCAGTACTTC.

This clonotype was counted at least ten times. The V and J genes are TRBV12-3 or TRBV12-4 and TRBJ2-5; TRBD2 is a possible D gene (5 bases). Trimming took 5 bases from V and 5 from J, leaving 15 bases between them. This CDR3 comprises 14 residues. The CDR3 sequence: CASSLSREGETQYF. CDR3 bases: TGTGCCAGCAGTCTCAGTCGGGAAGGCGAGACCCAGTACTTC.

A remark on this clonotype: One junction end does not reproduce the germline sequence, and a read error may be involved. CDR3 protein: CSANWAVSDQPQHF. The CDR3 nucleotides are TGCAGTGCTAACTGGGCCGTTTCCGATCAGCCTCAGCATTTT. The V call is TRBV20-1, the J call TRBJ1-5; D uncertain. Per germline, CDR1 DFQATT and CDR2 SNEGSKA (reference sequence). The CDR3 loop spans 14 amino acids.

This clonotype was observed a few times. This sequence joins TRBV10-3 and TRBJ2-2; D could derive from TRBD1 or TRBD2 (5 bases each). The V gene's germline CDR1 is ENHRY and CDR2 SYGVKD. V lost 7 bases to trimming and J lost 3 bases, with 12 bases between them. The CDR3 extends over 14 amino acids. This chain's CDR3 is CAITDLGDTGELFF. The CDR3 nucleotides are TGTGCCATCACTGACCTGGGGGACACCGGGGAGCTGTTTTTT.

This clonotype occurred many times. V gene TRBV13 combines with J gene TRBJ2-2, with 9 bases aligning to TRBD2. The CDR3 totals 16 residues. With 4 bases clipped from V and 9 bases from J, the junction kept 12 bases outside the gene matches. Per germline, CDR1 PRHDT and CDR2 FYEKMQ (reference sequence). The CDR3: CASSSLAGTSSRELFF. DNA for the CDR3: TGTGCCAGCAGCTCTCTAGCGGGAACATCGTCGAGGGAGCTGTTTTTT.

This clonotype was found many times. This chain uses TRBV20-1 with TRBJ1-6; a weak D match, TRBD1 (5 bases). Germline V gives CDR1 DFQATT, CDR2 SNEGSKA (reference sequence). The CDR3 spans 18 residues. The germline V and J ends were trimmed by 0 bases and 0 bases, with 15 bases remaining between them. CDR3 coding DNA: TGCAGTGCTAGAGACGGGGGGACGCCGAGCTCCTATAATTCACCCCTCCACTTT. Translated: CSARDGGTPSSYNSPLHF.

This clonotype was observed many times. This may be a read error: a much more frequent sequence differs by one nucleotide. The conserved phenylalanine or tryptophan is not found at the CDR3 terminus, so this likely reflects a read error. In DNA form, the CDR3 reads TGTGCCAGCAGTGACGGGGGGATACATGGCTACACCCTC. Its translation: CASSDGGIHGYTL. The chain joins TRBV6-1 to TRBJ1-2; maybe TRBD1 (5 bases). The CDR3 loop spans 13 amino acids. Germline CDR1 is MNHNS and CDR2 is SASEGT. V lost 3 bases and J lost 6, with 11 bases in between.

This clonotype was recorded many times. The chain combines TRBV7-9 with TRBJ2-7, with 10 bases that match TRBD2. Germline CDR1 reads SEHNR; CDR2 reads FQNEAQ (reference sequence). V shed 1 base, J shed 2 bases, and the junction held 2 bases outside the gene matches. This CDR3 has 15 amino acids. CDR3: CASSLGGLAAYEQYF. The CDR3 DNA reads TGTGCCAGCAGCTTAGGAGGACTAGCGGCCTACGAGCAGTACTTC.

The table lists this clonotype with a few counts. The chain has TRBV25-1 and TRBJ2-3; no reliable D call. CDR1 and CDR2 (germline): MGHDK, SYGVNS. This CDR3 has 15 residues. V dropped 4 bases and J dropped 5 bases, with 16 bases sitting between them. The CDR3 DNA is TGTGCCAGCAGTGGTTCTCGCAGGTCTATAGATACGCAGTATTTT. Translating it yields CASSGSRRSIDTQYF. Full variable domain (rest looked up from reference TRBV25-1 and TRBJ2-3): EADIYQTPRYLVIGTGKKITLECSQTMGHDKMYWYQQDPGMELHLIHYSYGVNSTEKGDLSSESTVSRIRTEHFPLTLESARPSHTSQYLCASSGSRRSIDTQYFGPGTRLTVL.

This clonotype was detected many times. The CDR3 is CASSLDRRWGYTF. In DNA, the CDR3 is TGTGCCAGCAGTTTGGACAGGCGGTGGGGCTACACCTTC. The chain links TRBV12-3 or TRBV12-4 to TRBJ1-2; 7 nucleotides line up with TRBD1. CDR3 length: 13 amino acids. The J segment lost 8 bases and the V segment lost 3 bases, leaving 6 bases of the junction unmatched.